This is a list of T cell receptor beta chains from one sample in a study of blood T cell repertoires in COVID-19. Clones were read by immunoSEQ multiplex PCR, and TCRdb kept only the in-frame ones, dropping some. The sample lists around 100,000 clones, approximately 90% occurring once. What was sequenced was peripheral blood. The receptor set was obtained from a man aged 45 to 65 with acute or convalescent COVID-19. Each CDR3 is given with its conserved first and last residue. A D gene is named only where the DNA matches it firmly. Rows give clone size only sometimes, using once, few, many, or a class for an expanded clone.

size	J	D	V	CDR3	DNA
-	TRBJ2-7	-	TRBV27	CASSLSTGNRQQYF	TGTGCCAGCAGTTTATCCACGGGTAATCGACAGCAGTACTTC
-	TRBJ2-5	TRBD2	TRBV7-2	CASSPGLAGGRAETQYF	TGTGCCAGCAGCCCCGGACTAGCGGGAGGGCGGGCGGAGACCCAGTACTTC
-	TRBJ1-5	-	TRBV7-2	CASSLLGRNQPQHF	TGTGCCAGCAGCTTACTGGGCCGCAATCAGCCCCAGCATTTT
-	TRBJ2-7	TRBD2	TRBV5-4	CASSREGLAGAPYEQYF	TGTGCCAGCAGTCGAGAAGGACTAGCGGGAGCTCCCTACGAGCAGTACTTC
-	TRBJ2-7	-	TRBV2	CATTLLPYEQYF	TGTGCCACAACTTTATTACCGTACGAGCAGTACTTC
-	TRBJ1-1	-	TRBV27	CASKQGTRNTEAFF	TGTGCCAGTAAACAGGGAACACGAAACACTGAAGCTTTCTTT
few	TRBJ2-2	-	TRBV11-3	CASSTRETGELFF	TGTGCCAGCAGCACCCGGGAGACCGGGGAGCTGTTTTTT
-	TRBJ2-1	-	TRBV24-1	CATSDYKYNEQFF	TGTGCCACCAGTGACTATAAATACAATGAGCAGTTCTTC
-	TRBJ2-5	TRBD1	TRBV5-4	CASSIRQGGAETQYF	TGTGCCAGCAGCATCCGACAGGGCGGTGCAGAGACCCAGTACTTC
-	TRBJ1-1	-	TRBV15	CATSTPGGTEAFF	TGTGCCACCAGCACCCCGGGAGGCACTGAAGCTTTCTTT
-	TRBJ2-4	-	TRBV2	CASRPTSTTRGNIQYF	TGTGCCAGCAGACCCACTTCGACAACCCGTGGGAACATTCAGTACTTC
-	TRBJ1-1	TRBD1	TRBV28	CASSLSLGQGTEAFF	TGTGCCAGCAGTTTATCCCTGGGACAGGGGACTGAAGCTTTCTTT
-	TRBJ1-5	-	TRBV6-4	CASWPSRTRVYQPQHF	TGTGCCAGCTGGCCCTCCCGGACTCGGGTTTATCAGCCCCAGCATTTT
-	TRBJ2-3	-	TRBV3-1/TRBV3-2	CASSQDGGLRDTQYF	TGTGCCAGCAGCCAAGACGGGGGTCTGCGGGATACGCAGTATTTT
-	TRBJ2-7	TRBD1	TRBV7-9	CASSGGQGALYEQYF	TGTGCCAGCAGCGGGGGACAGGGGGCCCTCTACGAGCAGTACTTC
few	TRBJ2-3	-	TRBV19	CASLRTAFSTDTQYF	TGTGCCAGTCTCAGGACAGCCTTTAGCACAGATACGCAGTATTTT
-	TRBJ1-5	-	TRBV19	CASDRSVESGQPQHF	TGTGCCTCCGACAGGAGCGTAGAGTCCGGGCAGCCCCAGCATTTT
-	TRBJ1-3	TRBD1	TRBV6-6	CASSYSRGTAEYF	TGTGCCAGCAGTTACTCACGGGGGACAGCCGAATATTTT
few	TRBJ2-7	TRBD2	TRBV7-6	CASSLLAGRSSYEQYF	TGTGCCAGCAGTCTTCTAGCGGGCAGGAGCTCCTACGAGCAGTACTTC
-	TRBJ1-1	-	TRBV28	CASSVPRGGAFF	TGTGCCAGCAGTGTCCCCCGCGGGGGGGCTTTCTTT
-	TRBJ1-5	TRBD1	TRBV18	CASSQDRDQPQHF	TGTGCCAGCTCACAGGACAGGGACCAGCCCCAGCATTTT
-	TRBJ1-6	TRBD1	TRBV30	CAWGQGERVPLHF	TGTGCCTGGGGACAGGGGGAAAGAGTACCCCTCCACTTT
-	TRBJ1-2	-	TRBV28	CASSLDSNYGYTF	TGTGCCAGCAGTTTAGACAGTAACTATGGCTACACCTTC
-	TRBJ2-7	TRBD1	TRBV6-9	CASSYTMTGGF	TGTGCCAGCAGTTATACGATGACAGGGGGCTTC
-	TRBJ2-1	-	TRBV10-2	CASTLGTLGNEQFF	TGCGCCAGCACCTTAGGTACCCTCGGGAATGAGCAGTTCTTC
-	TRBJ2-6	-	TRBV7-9	CASSPTGWAGANVLTF	TGTGCCAGCAGTCCCACAGGGTGGGCTGGGGCCAACGTCCTGACTTTC
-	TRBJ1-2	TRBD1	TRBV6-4	CASSTDREFNYGYTF	TGTGCCAGCAGTACGGACAGGGAATTTAACTATGGCTACACCTTC
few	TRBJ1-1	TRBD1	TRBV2	CASRGQGTEAFF	TGTGCCAGCAGGGGACAGGGCACTGAAGCTTTCTTT
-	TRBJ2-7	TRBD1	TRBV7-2	CASSTTGTGGSYEQYF	TGTGCCAGCAGCACGACGGGGACAGGGGGTAGCTACGAGCAGTACTTC
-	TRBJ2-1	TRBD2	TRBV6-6	CASSYLSGLGNEQFF	TGTGCCAGCAGTTACCTTAGCGGGCTCGGCAATGAGCAGTTCTTC
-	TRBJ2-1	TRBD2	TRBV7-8	CASSLAGSGRDYEQFF	TGTGCCAGCAGCTTAGCAGGTAGCGGGAGAGACTATGAGCAGTTCTTC
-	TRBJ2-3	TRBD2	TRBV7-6	CASSPSSAGGPPDTQYF	TGTGCCAGCAGCCCCTCGTCCGCGGGAGGTCCCCCAGATACGCAGTATTTT
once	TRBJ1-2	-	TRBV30	CAWSAGNYGYTF	TGTGCCTGGAGTGCCGGGAACTATGGCTACACCTTC
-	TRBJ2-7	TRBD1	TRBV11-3	CASSLAGQGGEQYF	TGTGCCAGCAGCTTAGCGGGACAGGGCGGCGAGCAGTACTTC
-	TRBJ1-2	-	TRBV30	CAWSFQGGYGYTF	TGTGCCTGGAGTTTTCAGGGAGGGTATGGCTACACCTTC
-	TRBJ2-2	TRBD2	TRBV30	CAFGLAGGPGIGELFF	TGTGCCTTCGGACTAGCGGGAGGCCCGGGGATCGGGGAGCTGTTTTTT
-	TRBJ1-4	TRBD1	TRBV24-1	CATKVGTGYEKLFF	TGTGCCACCAAGGTGGGGACAGGGTATGAAAAACTGTTTTTT
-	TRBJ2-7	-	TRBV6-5	CASSYSPQAYYEQYF	TGTGCCAGCAGTTACTCCCCCCAGGCTTACTACGAGCAGTACTTC
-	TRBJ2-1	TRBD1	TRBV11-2	CASSFPGTAFNEQFF	TGTGCCAGCAGCTTTCCCGGGACAGCTTTCAATGAGCAGTTCTTC
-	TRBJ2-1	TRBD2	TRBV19	CASSSAGTSGRSEQFF	TGTGCCAGTAGTTCCGCCGGGACTAGCGGGAGGAGTGAGCAGTTCTTC
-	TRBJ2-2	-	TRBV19	CASSIEESGWNTGELFF	TGTGCCAGTAGTATAGAGGAGTCGGGGTGGAACACCGGGGAGCTGTTTTTT
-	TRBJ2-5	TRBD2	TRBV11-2	CASSSPDIAGQETQYF	TGTGCCAGCAGTTCACCAGACATAGCGGGACAAGAGACCCAGTACTTC
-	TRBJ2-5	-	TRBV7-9	CASSRNRVGRETQYF	TGTGCCAGCAGTCGAAACAGGGTGGGTAGGGAGACCCAGTACTTC
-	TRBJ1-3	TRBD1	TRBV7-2	CASSLWGQGNTIYF	TGTGCCAGCAGCTTATGGGGACAGGGAAACACCATATATTTT
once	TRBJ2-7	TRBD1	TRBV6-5	CASTSPGTGFEQYF	TGTGCCAGCACCAGTCCCGGGACAGGGTTCGAGCAGTACTTC
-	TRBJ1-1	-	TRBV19	CASRGLLGVNTEAFF	TGTGCCAGTAGGGGACTGTTGGGAGTGAACACTGAAGCTTTCTTT
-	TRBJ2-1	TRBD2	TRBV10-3	CAIRREGYNEQFF	TGTGCCATCAGGAGGGAGGGATACAATGAGCAGTTCTTC
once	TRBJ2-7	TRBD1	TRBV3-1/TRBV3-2	CASRGQGAHEQYF	TGTGCCAGCAGAGGGCAGGGGGCCCACGAGCAGTACTTC